This TCR beta chain was observed in a study of response to subunit inactivated influenza vaccine. Comment on this clonotype: As yet, its antigen is unknown.

V was shortened by 1 base and J by 8 bases, with 15 bases between the two germline ends. The CDR3 is made up of 15 amino acids. CDR1 and CDR2 (germline): MGHRA, YSYEKL. General observations from the study: Only a handful of new T cells, the authors suggested, are recruited with each seasonal influenza vaccination.

TCRdb passed the RT-PCR reads through MiXCR, listing each CDR3 protein once. The data show hundreds of thousands of distinct CDR3 sequences, roughly 11% seen once. This specimen was PBMCs from blood, taken about 40 days after vaccination. The clonotype was recovered from a man aged 50-59 years who received an inactivated influenza vaccine. V usage is TRBV4-1 and J usage is TRBJ2-1; a weak D match, TRBD1 (5 bases). The CDR3 loop reads CASSQVGRVRDEQFF. In DNA form, the CDR3 reads TGCGCCAGCAGCCAAGTGGGCAGGGTCCGGGATGAGCAGTTCTTC.